This T cell receptor beta chain was recorded in a study of T cells after yellow fever vaccination (dated by TCRdb to between 2018 and 2021). In the study overall: The SMART-Seq v4 Ultra Low Input RNA kit was used to prepare libraries from fractions with low cell numbers. To follow T-cell clones before and after both primary and booster YFV17D yellow fever vaccination, bulk TCR alpha and beta repertoires underwent longitudinal sequencing. Two healthy male donors, one aged 18 to 30 and one aged 30 to 40 years, made up the cohort. Blood was collected at multiple timepoints before and after primary and secondary immunization, and bulk PBMC replicates and cell subsets were isolated. What the study reported, not specific to this receptor: After the booster, most clones that had expanded after primary vaccination were detected again (approximately 95% of CD4 and more than 80% of CD8), suggesting broad maintenance of memory. A small fraction of clonotypes appeared in both the CD4 and CD8 compartments, likely as a result of convergent recombination. Because only two donors were included in the study, the extent to which the findings can be generalized is limited. The secondary T-cell response was weaker than the primary response but faster, peaking on day 5 instead of day 15. Computational filtering was needed because FACS-sorted repertoires could contain abundant contaminating clonotypes from the bulk population.

Germline trimming amounts to 4 bases on V and 1 base on J, with 13 as the count of junction bases outside the gene matches. The CDR3 goes from the cysteine to the phenylalanine over 20 residues. The entry retains the CDR3 DNA only, 60 bases that are in frame from base 1. This clonotype came up many times. Its antigen is not yet known. No base-level quality is on record; no much larger clone is a single base apart. In the paper's terms, the treatment or condition label means: live attenuated yellow fever vaccine strain. PBMCs were isolated from peripheral blood using a standard Ficoll-Paque protocol. Dynabeads CD4 and CD8 positive selection kits were used to isolate the CD4 and CD8 T-cell fractions. TriZol was used to extract RNA from bulk PBMCs, CD4 and CD8 fractions, and dextramer-positive and dextramer-negative fractions. Synthesis of TCR cDNA relied on 5'RACE template switching, a step that introduced a universal primer site along with unique molecular identifiers. Priming for cDNA synthesis came from both the TCR alpha and TCR beta constant segments. Library amplification involved two PCR steps, and the second step added sample barcodes and sequencing adapters. Libraries were sequenced on Illumina HiSeq 2500 (2x100 bp) or NovaSeq (2x150 bp). Per the original workflow: MIGEC handled demultiplexing of reads and collapsing into UMI consensus sequences, while MiXCR performed V(D)J alignment. Vaccine-responding clonotypes were identified with edgeR using replicate PBMC samples, with FDR below 0.01 and a log2 fold change above 5 up to day 15 being required. Bulk clonotypes were assigned CD4 or CD8 identity according to which sequenced CD4 or CD8 repertoire held them at higher abundance. Through fastp at Q25 and MiXCR, TCRdb rebuilt clones from the public reads, retaining in-frame beta chains. Each CDR3 protein appears once, grouped with its most common genes and DNA. For this entry, the V and J calls and clone size follow TCRdb and not the study's own pipeline. The sample table shows roughly 150,000 distinct CDR3 sequences, and just over 6.5% are seen once. The ten largest clonotypes hold more than 0.6% of the sample.

The rearrangement combines TRBV12-3 or TRBV12-4 with TRBJ2-4; TRBD2 lines up with 13 middle nucleotides. The material sequenced was CD4+ T cells sorted from PBMCs, taken 10 days after the yellow fever booster vaccination. The receptor was derived from a man aged 25-40 years who received the YFV17D yellow fever vaccine. The CDR3 protein sequence reads: CASSSQTQGLAGSAKNIQYF. The bases are TGTGCCAGCAGTTCGCAAACCCAGGGACTAGCGGGATCGGCCAAAAACATTCAGTACTTC.